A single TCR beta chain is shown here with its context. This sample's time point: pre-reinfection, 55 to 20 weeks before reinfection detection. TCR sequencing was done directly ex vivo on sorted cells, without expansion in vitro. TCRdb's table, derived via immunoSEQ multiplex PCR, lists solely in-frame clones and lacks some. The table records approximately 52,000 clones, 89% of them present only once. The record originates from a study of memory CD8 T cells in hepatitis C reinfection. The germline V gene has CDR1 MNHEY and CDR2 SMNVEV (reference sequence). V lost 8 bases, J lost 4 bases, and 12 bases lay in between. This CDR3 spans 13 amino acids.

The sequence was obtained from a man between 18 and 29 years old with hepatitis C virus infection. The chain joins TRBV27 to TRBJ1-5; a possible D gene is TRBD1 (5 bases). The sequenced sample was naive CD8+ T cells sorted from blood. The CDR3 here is CASGDSRNQPQHF. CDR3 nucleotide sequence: TGTGCCAGCGGAGACAGTCGAAATCAGCCCCAGCATTTT.